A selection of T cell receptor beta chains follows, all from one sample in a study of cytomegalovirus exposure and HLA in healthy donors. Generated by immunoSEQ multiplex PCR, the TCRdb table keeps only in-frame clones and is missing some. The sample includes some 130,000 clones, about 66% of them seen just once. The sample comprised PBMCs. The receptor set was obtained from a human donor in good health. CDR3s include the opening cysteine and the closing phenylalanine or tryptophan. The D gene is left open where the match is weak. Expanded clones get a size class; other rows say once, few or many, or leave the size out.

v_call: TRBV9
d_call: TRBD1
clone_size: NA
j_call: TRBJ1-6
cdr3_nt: TGTGCCAGCAGCTCCCGACAGGGTGATTCACCCCTCCACTTT
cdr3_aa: CASSSRQGDSPLHF

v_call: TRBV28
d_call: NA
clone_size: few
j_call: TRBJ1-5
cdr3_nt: TGTGCCAGCAGTTTAGGTCGGGGGGATCTTAGCAATCAGCCCCAGCATTTT
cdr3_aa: CASSLGRGDLSNQPQHF

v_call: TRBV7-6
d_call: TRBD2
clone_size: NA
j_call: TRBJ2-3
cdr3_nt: TGTGCCAGCAGCCCAGGACTTACAGGTCACCGGGGGGGAGATACGCAGTATTTT
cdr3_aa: CASSPGLTGHRGGDTQYF

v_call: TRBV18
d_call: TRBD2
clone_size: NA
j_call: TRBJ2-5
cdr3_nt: TGTGCCAGCTCACCACCAAGGCTAGCGGGAGAGACAACCCAGTACTTC
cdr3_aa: CASSPPRLAGETTQYF

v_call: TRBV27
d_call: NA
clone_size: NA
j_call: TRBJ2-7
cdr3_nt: TGTGCCAGCAGTTTATCGTACGGGACATACGGCGAGCAGTACTTC
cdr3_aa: CASSLSYGTYGEQYF

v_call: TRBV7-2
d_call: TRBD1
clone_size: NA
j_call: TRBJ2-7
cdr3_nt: TGTGCCAGCAGCGCAACACTAGGGACAGAGGTCTACGAGCAGTACTTC
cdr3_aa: CASSATLGTEVYEQYF

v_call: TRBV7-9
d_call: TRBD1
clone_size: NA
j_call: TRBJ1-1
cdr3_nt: TGTGCCGGCAGCTTAGTACAGGGGGAGAACACTGAAGCTTTCTTT
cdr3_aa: CAGSLVQGENTEAFF

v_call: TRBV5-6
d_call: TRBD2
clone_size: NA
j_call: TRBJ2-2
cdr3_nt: TGTGCCAGCAGCCTAGCGGCTCAGAACACCGGGGAGCTGTTTTTT
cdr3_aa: CASSLAAQNTGELFF

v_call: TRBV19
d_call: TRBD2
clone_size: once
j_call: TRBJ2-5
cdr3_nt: TGTGCCAGTAGTCAGGGGCTAGCGGGAAGAGAGACCCAGTACTTC
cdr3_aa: CASSQGLAGRETQYF

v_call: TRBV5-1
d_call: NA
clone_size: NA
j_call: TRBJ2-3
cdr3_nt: TGCGCCAGCAGCTTCGCACAGGGCGGCACAGATACGCAGTATTTT
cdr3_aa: CASSFAQGGTDTQYF

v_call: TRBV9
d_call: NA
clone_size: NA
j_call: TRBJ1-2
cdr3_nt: TGTGCCAGCAGCGTAGCAGGCGGGGTTGGCTATGGCTACACCTTC
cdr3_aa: CASSVAGGVGYGYTF

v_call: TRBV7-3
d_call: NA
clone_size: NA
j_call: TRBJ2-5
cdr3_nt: TGTGCCAGCAGCCACTACGGTCCACAAGAGACCCAGTACTTC
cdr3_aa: CASSHYGPQETQYF

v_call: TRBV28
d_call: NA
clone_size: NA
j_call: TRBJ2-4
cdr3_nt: TGTGCCAGCAGTCCCCCTGGGGGCTTAGCCAAAAACATTCAGTACTTC
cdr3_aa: CASSPPGGLAKNIQYF

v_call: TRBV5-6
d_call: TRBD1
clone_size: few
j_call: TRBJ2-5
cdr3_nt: TGTGCCAGCAGCCCGGGACAGGAAGAGACCCAGTACTTC
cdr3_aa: CASSPGQEETQYF

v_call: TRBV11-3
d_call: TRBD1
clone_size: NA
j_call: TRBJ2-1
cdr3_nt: TGTGCCAGCAGCCAGGACAGGGCTCCCTACAATGAGCAGTTCTTC
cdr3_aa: CASSQDRAPYNEQFF

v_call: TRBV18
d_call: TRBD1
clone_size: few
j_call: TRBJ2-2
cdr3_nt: TGTGCCAGCTCATCAACAGGGGGCGCAGGCACCGGGGAGCTGTTTTTT
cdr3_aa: CASSSTGGAGTGELFF

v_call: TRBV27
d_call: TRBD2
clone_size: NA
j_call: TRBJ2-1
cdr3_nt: TGTGCCAGCAGTCCCTACCTAGGACTAGCGCAACACAATGAGCAGTTCTTC
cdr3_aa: CASSPYLGLAQHNEQFF

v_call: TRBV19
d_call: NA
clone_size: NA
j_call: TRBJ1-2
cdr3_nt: TGTGCCAGTACCATGAGGGAGAACTATGGCTACACCTTC
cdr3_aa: CASTMRENYGYTF

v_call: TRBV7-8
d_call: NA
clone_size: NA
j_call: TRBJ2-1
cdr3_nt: TGTGCCAGCACTCCAAGGGTGAACAGGGAGCAGTTCTTC
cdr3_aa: CASTPRVNREQFF

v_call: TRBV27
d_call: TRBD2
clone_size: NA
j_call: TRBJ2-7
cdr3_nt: TGTGCCAGCAGTTCAGCAGGAGGACTAGCGAGCTACGAGCAGTACTTC
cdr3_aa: CASSSAGGLASYEQYF

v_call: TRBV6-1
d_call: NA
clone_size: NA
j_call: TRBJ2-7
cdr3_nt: TGTGCCAGCACCTCGACGGGGGTCGAGCAGTACTTC
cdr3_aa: CASTSTGVEQYF

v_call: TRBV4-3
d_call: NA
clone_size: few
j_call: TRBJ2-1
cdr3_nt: TGCGCCAGCAGCCAAGATCAGGGGTCCTACAATGAGCAGTTCTTC
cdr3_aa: CASSQDQGSYNEQFF

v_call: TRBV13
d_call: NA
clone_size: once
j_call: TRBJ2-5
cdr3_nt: TGTGCCAGCAGCTTCTGGAGGGAGCTGCAGACCCAGTACTTC
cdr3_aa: CASSFWRELQTQYF

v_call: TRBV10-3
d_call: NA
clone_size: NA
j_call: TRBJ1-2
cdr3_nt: TGTGCCATCAGTGAAGCGCAAAGGGGAAGGGATGGCTACACCTTC
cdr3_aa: CAISEAQRGRDGYTF

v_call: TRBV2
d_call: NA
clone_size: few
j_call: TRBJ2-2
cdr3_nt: TGTGCCAGCCTTACGAACACCGGGGAGCTGTTTTTT
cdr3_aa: CASLTNTGELFF

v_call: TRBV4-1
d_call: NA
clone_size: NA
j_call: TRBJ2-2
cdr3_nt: TGCGCCAGCAGCCGGGCAGTAAACACCGGGGAGCTGTTTTTT
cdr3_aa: CASSRAVNTGELFF

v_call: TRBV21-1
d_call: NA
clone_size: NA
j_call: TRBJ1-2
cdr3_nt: TGTGCCAGCAAAGGACGGATGATACAGGGGGAGGCTAACTATGGCTACACCTTC
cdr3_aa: CASKGRMIQGEANYGYTF

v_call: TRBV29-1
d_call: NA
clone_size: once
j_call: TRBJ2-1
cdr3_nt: TGCAGCGTTCTACGGGGAGGAAAAAATGAGCAGTTCTTC
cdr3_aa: CSVLRGGKNEQFF

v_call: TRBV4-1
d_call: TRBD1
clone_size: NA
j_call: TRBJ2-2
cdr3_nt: TGCGCCAGCAGCCAACCAGACAGGGGAACCGGGGAGCTGTTTTTT
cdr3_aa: CASSQPDRGTGELFF

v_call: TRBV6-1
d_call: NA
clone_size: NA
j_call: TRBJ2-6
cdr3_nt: TGTGCCAGCAAACAGCACTCTGGGGCCAACGTCCTGACTTTC
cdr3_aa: CASKQHSGANVLTF

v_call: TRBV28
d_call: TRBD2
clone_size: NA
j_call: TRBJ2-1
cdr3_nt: TGTGCCAGCAGAACTGGGACTAGCGGGGGCTACAATGAGCAGTTCTTC
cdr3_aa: CASRTGTSGGYNEQFF

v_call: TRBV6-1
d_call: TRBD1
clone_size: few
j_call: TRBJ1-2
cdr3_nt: TGTGCCAGCAGTGAAGCAGGACAGGGGGATGGCTACACCTTC
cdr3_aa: CASSEAGQGDGYTF

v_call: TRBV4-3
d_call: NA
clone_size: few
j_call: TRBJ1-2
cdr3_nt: TGCGCCAGCAGCCAAGAATTCAGGGGCGACTATGGCTACACCTTC
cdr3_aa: CASSQEFRGDYGYTF

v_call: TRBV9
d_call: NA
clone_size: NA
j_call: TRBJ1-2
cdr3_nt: TGTGCCAGCAGCGCCCGACAGGCAGCTAACTATAGCTACACCTTC
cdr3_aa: CASSARQAANYSYTF

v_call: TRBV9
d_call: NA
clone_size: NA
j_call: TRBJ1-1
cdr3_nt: TGTGCCAGCAGCGTAGGCAAGGGGCTTAGCACTGAAGCTTTCTTT
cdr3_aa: CASSVGKGLSTEAFF

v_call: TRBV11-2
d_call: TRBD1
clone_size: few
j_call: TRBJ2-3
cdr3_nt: TGTGCCAGCAGCGCAACGGGACAGGTGATCACAGATACGCAGTATTTT
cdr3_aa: CASSATGQVITDTQYF

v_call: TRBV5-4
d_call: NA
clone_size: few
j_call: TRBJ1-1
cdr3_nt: TGTGCCAGCACCCAGGGTCCCGAGGCGCGGGGTGAAGCTTTCTTT
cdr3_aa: CASTQGPEARGEAFF

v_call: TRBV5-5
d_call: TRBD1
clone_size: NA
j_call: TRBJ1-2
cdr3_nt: TGTGCCAGCAGCTTGGCCAGTACAGGGGGCGTCTATGGCTACACCTTC
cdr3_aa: CASSLASTGGVYGYTF

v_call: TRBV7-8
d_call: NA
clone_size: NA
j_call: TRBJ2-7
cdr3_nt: TGTGCCAGCAGCTTAAGACGCGGACTATACTACGAGCAGTACTTC
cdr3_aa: CASSLRRGLYYEQYF

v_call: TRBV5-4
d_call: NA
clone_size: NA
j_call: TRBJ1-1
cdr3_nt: TGTGCCGTCGGGGGGGCTAGTAACACTGAAGCTTTCTTT
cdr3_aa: CAVGGASNTEAFF

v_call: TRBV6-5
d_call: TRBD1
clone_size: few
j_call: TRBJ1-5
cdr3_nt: TGTGCCAGCAGTCCTAACAGGGGTAGAGAGCCCCAGCATTTT
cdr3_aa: CASSPNRGREPQHF

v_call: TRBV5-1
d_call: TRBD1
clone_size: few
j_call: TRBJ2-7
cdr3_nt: TGCGCCAGCAGCTATGGGGGGGACAGGGGTTACGAGCAGTACTTC
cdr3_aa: CASSYGGDRGYEQYF

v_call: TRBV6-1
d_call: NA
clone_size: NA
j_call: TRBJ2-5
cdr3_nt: TGTGCCAGCAGTGAAAACGGGGTCCGAGAGACCCAGTACTTC
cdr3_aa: CASSENGVRETQYF

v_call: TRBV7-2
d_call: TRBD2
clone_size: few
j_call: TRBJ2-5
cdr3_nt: TGTGCCAGCAGCCCCCGACTAGCGGGAGGAACCCAAGAGACCCAGTACTTC
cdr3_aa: CASSPRLAGGTQETQYF

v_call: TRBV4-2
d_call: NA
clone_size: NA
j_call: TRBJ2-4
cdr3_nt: TGTGCCAGCAGCCAAGGGGGGGACTTTGACATTCAGTACTTC
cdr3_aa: CASSQGGDFDIQYF

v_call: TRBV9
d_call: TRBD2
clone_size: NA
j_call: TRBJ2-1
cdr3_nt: TGTGCCAGCAGCGGGAGGGAGGGGACCTACAATGAGCAGTTCTTC
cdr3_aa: CASSGREGTYNEQFF

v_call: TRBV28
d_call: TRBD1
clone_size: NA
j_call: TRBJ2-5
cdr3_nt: TGTGCCAGCAGTCCCCTGGGACAGGGGGCCGATAAAGAGACCCAGTACTTC
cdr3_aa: CASSPLGQGADKETQYF

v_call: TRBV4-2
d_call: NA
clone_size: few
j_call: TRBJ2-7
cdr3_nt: TGTGCCAGCAGCCAAGGCATCGTAGCTGCCTACGAGCAGTACTTC
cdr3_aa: CASSQGIVAAYEQYF

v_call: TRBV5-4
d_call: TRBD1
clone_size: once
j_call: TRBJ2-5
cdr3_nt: TGTGCCAGCAGCAATACAGGGGGCGCCGAGACCCAGTACTTC
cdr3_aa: CASSNTGGAETQYF

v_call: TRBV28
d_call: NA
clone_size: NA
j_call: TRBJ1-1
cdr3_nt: TGTGCCAGCAGTTTCGTTAAGGGGGAAGCTTTCTTT
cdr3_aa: CASSFVKGEAFF

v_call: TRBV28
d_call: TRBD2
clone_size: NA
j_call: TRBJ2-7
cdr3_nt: TGTGCCAGCCGCGGGGGGCTCTACGAGCAGTACTTC
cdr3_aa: CASRGGLYEQYF

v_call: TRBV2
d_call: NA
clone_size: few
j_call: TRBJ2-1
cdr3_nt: TGTGCCAGCAGTGGAGGCCTTGGGTATGAGCAGTTCTTC
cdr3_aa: CASSGGLGYEQFF

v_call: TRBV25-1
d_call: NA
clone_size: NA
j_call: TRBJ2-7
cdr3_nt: TGTGCCAGCAGTGAACGGCTAGCGAACATCTACGAGCAGTACTTC
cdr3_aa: CASSERLANIYEQYF

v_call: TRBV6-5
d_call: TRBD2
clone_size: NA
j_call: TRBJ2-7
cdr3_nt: TGTGCCAGCAGTACTCGACTAGCGGGAGTGGACGAGCAGTACTTC
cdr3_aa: CASSTRLAGVDEQYF

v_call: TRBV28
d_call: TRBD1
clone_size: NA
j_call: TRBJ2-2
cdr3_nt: TGTGCCAGCAGTTTATCGGGGCAGGGGGCAGGCGGGGAGCTGTTTTTT
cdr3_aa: CASSLSGQGAGGELFF

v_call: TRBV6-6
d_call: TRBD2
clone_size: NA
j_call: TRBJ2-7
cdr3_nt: TGTGCCAGCCTACCTAGCGGGAGTACGAACGAGCAGTACTTC
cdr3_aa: CASLPSGSTNEQYF

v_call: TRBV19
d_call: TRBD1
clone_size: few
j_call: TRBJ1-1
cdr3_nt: TGTGCCAGTAGTACCAGGGGGCGGTCCACTGAAGCTTTCTTT
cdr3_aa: CASSTRGRSTEAFF